One and the same sample provided the 5 T cell receptor beta chains below, sequenced in a study of blood T cell repertoires in COVID-19 (TCRdb year 2020). The library was made by the immunoSEQ multiplex PCR assay. TCRdb limited this immuneACCESS table to in-frame rearrangements with V and J called. A share of clones is missing; checked studies link under half to unresolved V genes, and the rest is unexplained. The sample has about 410,000 clones on record, 90% of them singletons. More than 0.55% of the sample is in the top ten clones. Sequencing was done on a sample of PBMCs or T cells enriched from blood (not recorded which). The receptors here all came from a young man who had recovered from COVID-19.

The V call is TRBV7-2, the J call TRBJ2-2; D gene uncertain. V was clipped by 8 bases and J by 3 bases, with 16 bases between them. Germline loops: CDR1 SGHTA, CDR2 FQGNSA. The CDR3 spans 15 residues. CDR3 coding DNA: TGTGCCAGCTCCCGCGATGGGCAATACACCGGGGAGCTGTTTTTT. Translated: CASSRDGQYTGELFF.

V is TRBV24-1 and J is TRBJ2-3; D not resolved. V was shortened by 5 bases and J by 2 bases, with 10 bases between the two germline ends. The germline V gene encodes CDR1 KGHDR and CDR2 SFDVKD. The CDR3 totals 14 residues. Here the CDR3 reads CATSGYYPTDTQYF. The CDR3 DNA reads TGTGCCACCAGTGGGTACTATCCCACAGATACGCAGTATTTT.

This rearrangement joins TRBV2 to TRBJ2-7, with 13 nucleotides matching TRBD2. Germline assignment: CDR1 SNHLY and CDR2 FYNNEI. The V gene end was trimmed by 6 bases and the J gene end by 3 bases; junction bases not matched to a gene: 8. The CDR3 covers 16 residues. The CDR3 DNA follows: TGTGCCAGCAGCAAAGGGACTAGCGGGATTCTCTACGAGCAGTACTTC. This sequence encodes CASSKGTSGILYEQYF. Full variable domain (missing parts from reference TRBV2 and TRBJ2-7): EPEVTQTPSHQVTQMGQEVILRCVPISNHLYFYWYRQILGQKVEFLVSFYNNEISEKSEIFDDQFSVERPDGSNFTLKIRSTKLEDSAMYFCASSKGTSGILYEQYFGPGTRLTVT.

This clone appeared once. This chain connects TRBV11-3 to TRBJ1-1; D is unclear. Trimming took off 0 bases at V and 0 bases at J, with 8 bases between the two ends. Germline assignment: CDR1 SGHNT and CDR2 YENEEA. The CDR3 spans 15 residues. The CDR3 DNA is TGTGCCAGCAGCTTAGAAGCCCCCATGAACACTGAAGCTTTCTTT. It is translated as CASSLEAPMNTEAFF.

This clone has just one count. The same CDR3 can be traced to other DNA sequences in this sample. The gene calls are TRBV28 and TRBJ2-7; the D is unclear. The CDR3 covers 11 residues. The germline gives CDR1 MDHEN, CDR2 SYDVKM. V was shortened by 6 bases and J by 2 bases, with 5 bases between the two germline ends. The chain's CDR3 is CASSLTYEQYF. CDR3 sequence (DNA): TGTGCCAGCAGCCTTACCTACGAGCAGTACTTC.